The 20 T cell receptor beta chains below all came from one sample that was sequenced in a study of T cells in localized non-small cell lung cancer. Profiling relied on immunoSEQ multiplex PCR, and the TCRdb table lists in-frame clones only, not all of them. The sample yields 55,000 to 65,000 clones, approximately 90% seen once. The sample was peripheral blood, taken before any cancer treatment. The receptors derive from a man between 40 and 70 years old with stage I squamous cell lung carcinoma.

V is TRBV7-2 and J is TRBJ2-5; D is unclear. The CDR3 loop spans 13 amino acids. V was shortened by 6 bases and J by 2 bases, with 10 bases between the two germline ends. Germline values: CDR1 SGHTA, CDR2 FQGNSA. CDR3 in DNA: TGTGCCAGCAGTCCCCGGCAACAAGAGACCCAGTACTTC. Translating it yields CASSPRQQETQYF. The variable domain in full, with the rest retrieved from reference TRBV7-2 and TRBJ2-5, is GAGVSQSPSNKVTEKGKDVELRCDPISGHTALYWYRQSLGQGLEFLIYFQGNSAPDKSGLPSDRFSAERTGGSVSTLTIQRTQQEDSAVYLCASSPRQQETQYFGPGTRLLVL.

V usage is TRBV6-5 and J usage is TRBJ2-7; TRBD1 matches 9 bases. Germline values: CDR1 MNHEY, CDR2 SVGAGI. CDR3 length equals 15 residues. V lost 7 bases to trimming and J lost 2 bases; unmatched junction nucleotides: 9. In DNA form, the CDR3 reads TGTGCCAGCACCCGACTTGGACAGGGGACCTACGAGCAGTACTTC. This gives the protein CASTRLGQGTYEQYF.

This chain connects TRBV19 to TRBJ2-1; 11 bases fit TRBD2. Germline CDR1 and CDR2: LNHDA and SQIVND (reference sequence). V gave up 6 bases and J gave up 4 bases; unmatched junction bases: 2. The CDR3 runs to 14 residues. The CDR3 sequence: CASRTSGVYNEQFF. The DNA of the CDR3 is TGTGCCAGTAGGACTAGCGGGGTATACAATGAGCAGTTCTTC.

Only one count was recorded for this clone. The chain links TRBV27 to TRBJ1-1, with TRBD1 matching 7 bases. Germline V gene lookup returns CDR1 MNHEY and CDR2 SMNVEV (reference sequence). The trim removed 5 bases at V and 0 bases at J, leaving 15 bases unmatched. This CDR3 contains 18 residues. The DNA of the CDR3 is TGTGCCAGCAGTCGGGACAGTTCGAGGGGCTTCATGAACACTGAAGCTTTCTTT. Residues: CASSRDSSRGFMNTEAFF.

The chain employs TRBV7-8 and TRBJ1-4; tentative D call: TRBD1 (5 bases). This CDR3 comprises 15 residues. V lost 0 bases, J lost 4 bases, and 9 bases lay in between. Germline values: CDR1 SGHVS, CDR2 FQNEAQ. For the CDR3, the DNA is TGTGCCAGCAGCTTAGCAGGGGCTCGTAATGAAAAACTGTTTTTT. It codes for CASSLAGARNEKLFF.

The chain recombines TRBV5-5 with TRBJ1-1; D unresolved. Germline CDR1 SGHKS, CDR2 YYEKEE (reference sequence). The CDR3 runs 14 residues. The V gene lost 2 bases and the J gene lost 6 bases, with 14 bases spanning the gap. The DNA of the CDR3 is TGTGCCAGCAGCTTCTCCGGGGTACTAGCTGAAGCTTTCTTT. As protein: CASSFSGVLAEAFF.

This clone was detected a few times. CDR3 coding DNA: TGTGCCAGCTCACCGAGGGGGGATGGCAATCAGCCCCAGCATTTT. Translated, it gives CASSPRGDGNQPQHF. J is TRBJ1-5 and V is TRBV18, with D possibly TRBD1 on 6 matching bases. Trimming left V 3 bases short and J 2 bases short, with 11 bases between. Germline V CDR1 and CDR2: KGHSH, LQKENI. The CDR3 totals 15 residues.

The V and J genes are TRBV5-1 and TRBJ2-5; either TRBD1 or TRBD2 may supply D (5 bases each). The V gene's germline CDR1 is SGHRS and CDR2 YFSETQ. This CDR3 comprises 14 residues. Trimming shortened V by 3 bases and J by 1 base, and 10 bases separated the two germline ends. The CDR3 sequence: CASSWGRTQETQYF. The DNA of the CDR3 is TGCGCCAGCAGCTGGGGACGTACCCAAGAGACCCAGTACTTC. The variable domain in full, with the rest retrieved from reference TRBV5-1 and TRBJ2-5, is KAGVTQTPRYLIKTRGQQVTLSCSPISGHRSVSWYQQTPGQGLQFLFEYFSETQRNKGNFPGRFSGRQFSNSRSEMNVSTLELGDSALYLCASSWGRTQETQYFGPGTRLLVL.

V gene TRBV10-1 combines with J gene TRBJ1-1; TRBD1 aligns across 9 bases. This CDR3 contains 14 residues. Germline trimming cut 0 bases from V and 4 bases from J; bases unmatched to any gene: 0. Germline V gives CDR1 WNHNN, CDR2 SYGVQD (reference sequence). The CDR3 reads CASSESTGGTEAFF. DNA of the CDR3: TGCGCCAGCAGTGAGTCGACAGGGGGCACTGAAGCTTTCTTT.

This rearrangement joins TRBV9 to TRBJ1-3; D remains unclear. The CDR3 sequence is 15 residues long. Germline-derived CDR1 and CDR2 are SGDLS and YYNGEE. With 0 bases removed from V and 3 bases from J, the gap between germline ends came to 10 bases. The CDR3, as DNA: TGTGCCAGCAGCGTAGGTTACGCGGGTGGAAACACCATATATTTT. This sequence encodes CASSVGYAGGNTIYF. Drawing the rest from reference TRBV9 and TRBJ1-3, the complete variable domain is DSGVTQTPKHLITATGQRVTLRCSPRSGDLSVYWYQQSLDQGLQFLIQYYNGEERAKGNILERFSAQQFPDLHSELNLSSLELGDSALYFCASSVGYAGGNTIYFGEGSWLTVV.

V gene TRBV25-1 combines with J gene TRBJ1-4; D uncertain. CDR1 and CDR2 (germline): MGHDK, SYGVNS. The V gene lost 1 base and the J gene lost 6 bases, with 12 bases spanning the gap. The CDR3 totals 15 residues. The CDR3 sequence is CASSESPGRDEKLFF. DNA of the CDR3: TGTGCCAGCAGTGAATCGCCAGGACGGGATGAAAAACTGTTTTTT.

This chain connects TRBV11-3 to TRBJ2-1; TRBD1 aligns across 10 bases. V lost 4 bases and J lost 5; bases outside the gene matches: 8. CDR1 SGHNT and CDR2 YENEEA come from the germline V gene. CDR3 length equals 16 residues. This CDR3 reads CASSYTGTGVNNEQFF. CDR3 in DNA: TGTGCCAGCAGCTACACCGGGACAGGGGTAAACAATGAGCAGTTCTTC.

The chain combines TRBV15 with TRBJ2-3; D tentatively fits TRBD1 or TRBD2 (5 bases each). With 0 bases removed from V and 2 bases from J, the gap between germline ends came to 18 bases. Germline V gene data show CDR1 as LNHNV and CDR2 as YYDKDF (reference sequence). The CDR3 covers 18 residues. The CDR3 coding sequence is TGTGCCACCAGCAGAGAGGGAGTCTGGGGACCTAACACAGATACGCAGTATTTT. The encoded protein is CATSREGVWGPNTDTQYF. The full variable domain, in which reference TRBV15 and TRBJ2-3 provide the parts outside the CDR3, is DAMVIQNPRYQVTQFGKPVTLSCSQTLNHNVMYWYQQKSSQAPKLLFHYYDKDFNNEADTPDNFQSRRPNTSFCFLDIRSPGLGDTAMYLCATSREGVWGPNTDTQYFGPGTRLTVL.

This clone was found once. In DNA, the CDR3 is TGCAGCGTTCTGACAGGGAATGTCTATGGCTACACCTTC. This codes for CSVLTGNVYGYTF. The rearrangement joins TRBV29-1 to TRBJ1-2; 7 nucleotides align to TRBD1. The CDR3 has 13 residues. CDR1 SQVTM and CDR2 ANQGSEA come from the germline V gene. J gave up 4 bases and V 5 bases, and 7 bases lay outside the gene matches.

The V gene is TRBV7-8, the J gene TRBJ2-3, with 8 bases identical to TRBD2. The CDR3 covers 14 residues. CDR1 and CDR2 from the germline V gene are SGHVS and FQNEAQ. Trimming at V came to 5 bases and at J to 7 bases, leaving 8 bases not matched to a gene. CDR3 DNA: TGTGCCAGCAGCACCCCCACTAGCGGCAATACGCAGTATTTT. Its translation is CASSTPTSGNTQYF. The full variable domain, with the rest looked up from reference TRBV7-8 and TRBJ2-3, is GAGVSQSPRYKVAKRGQDVALRCDPISGHVSLFWYQQALGQGPEFLTYFQNEAQLDKSGLPSDRFFAERPEGSVSTLKIQRTQQEDSAVYLCASSTPTSGNTQYFGPGTRLTVL.

V gene TRBV10-1 combines with J gene TRBJ2-1, with 7 bases fitting TRBD2. J was trimmed by 2 bases and V by 0 bases; bases with no gene match: 4. Germline CDR1 and CDR2: WNHNN and SYGVQD (reference sequence). The length of the CDR3 is 16 residues. The CDR3 loop reads CASSESGGRTYNEQFF. In nucleotides, the CDR3 is TGCGCCAGCAGTGAGTCGGGGGGGAGAACCTACAATGAGCAGTTCTTC.

This CDR3 is CASDVNTGELFF. CDR3 DNA sequence: TGTGCCAGCGACGTAAACACCGGGGAGCTGTTTTTT. The J gene is TRBJ2-2, the V gene TRBV7-9; D not certain. With 8 bases removed from V and 2 bases from J, the gap between germline ends came to 6 bases. Germline V gene data show CDR1 as SEHNR and CDR2 as FQNEAQ (reference sequence). The CDR3 is 12 residues long.

CDR3 sequence: CAWSVLSGIRTDTQYF. DNA for the CDR3: TGTGCCTGGAGTGTACTATCTGGGATCCGGACAGATACGCAGTATTTT. The chain employs TRBV30 and TRBJ2-3; D call uncertain. The CDR3 loop spans 16 amino acids. The germline CDR1 and CDR2 sequences are GTSNPN and SVGIG (reference sequence). The V end was cut by 0 bases, the J end by 3 bases, with 16 bases between. Supplemented by reference TRBV30 and TRBJ2-3, the full variable domain reads SQTIHQWPATLVQPVGSPLSLECTVEGTSNPNLYWYRQAAGRGLQLLFYSVGIGQISSEVPQNLSASRPQDRQFILSSKKLLLSDSGFYLCAWSVLSGIRTDTQYFGPGTRLTVL.

The sample holds one count of this clone. The chain employs TRBV30 and TRBJ1-1; 8 bases are shared with TRBD1. CDR1 is GTSNPN and CDR2 is SVGIG in the germline V gene (reference sequence). J was trimmed by 4 bases and V by 4 bases; bases with no gene match: 8. This CDR3 comprises 14 residues. The CDR3 DNA sequence: TGTGCCTGGACCGCGGGGGGGACAGGCACTGAAGCTTTCTTT. This codes for CAWTAGGTGTEAFF. Full variable domain (rest looked up from reference TRBV30 and TRBJ1-1): SQTIHQWPATLVQPVGSPLSLECTVEGTSNPNLYWYRQAAGRGLQLLFYSVGIGQISSEVPQNLSASRPQDRQFILSSKKLLLSDSGFYLCAWTAGGTGTEAFFGQGTRLTVV.

The J gene is TRBJ2-3, the V gene TRBV2; D perhaps matches TRBD1 (6 bases). Looked up from germline, CDR1 is SNHLY and CDR2 is FYNNEI. This CDR3 is built from 16 residues. V was pared by 4 bases and J by 0 bases, with 14 bases between. The CDR3 loop is CASSGGWQGSTDTQYF. For the CDR3, the DNA is TGTGCCAGCAGTGGGGGGTGGCAGGGGAGCACAGATACGCAGTATTTT.